This passage covers 20 T cell receptor beta chains from one sample sequenced in a study of blood T cell repertoires in COVID-19 (dated by TCRdb to the early 2020s). The protocol used for the library was the immunoSEQ multiplex PCR assay. The table comes from immuneACCESS by way of TCRdb, which keeps in-frame sequences with V and J called. Part of the clones is missing from these tables; in studies checked, under half for an unresolved V gene and the rest for unknown reasons. The sample table holds roughly 190,000 clones, of which about 91% were seen once. The top ten clonotypes cover around 0.77% of the sample. Input material: PBMCs or T cells enriched from blood (not recorded which). The source is a woman younger than 30 who had recovered from COVID-19.

This chain joins TRBV18 and TRBJ2-1; perhaps TRBD2 as D (5 bases). V lost 2 bases to trimming and J lost 8 bases, with 13 bases between them. This CDR3 has 14 amino acids. Germline CDR1 and CDR2: KGHSH and LQKENI. In nucleotides, the CDR3 is TGTGCCAGCTCACCAATCTCTGCGGGCGATGAGCAGTTCTTC. It is translated as CASSPISAGDEQFF.

This CDR3 is CASSPETDTQYF. DNA of the CDR3: TGTGCCAGCTCACCAGAGACAGATACGCAGTATTTT. This chain uses TRBV18 with TRBJ2-3; D is undetermined. The CDR3 covers 12 residues. Between the trimmed V and J ends, which lost 2 bases and 3 bases, there was a span of 3 bases. Germline-derived CDR1 and CDR2 are KGHSH and LQKENI.

The rearrangement joins TRBV27 to TRBJ1-5; the D is unclear. Germline CDR1 MNHEY, CDR2 SMNVEV (reference sequence). Trimming removed 5 bases from V and 6 bases from J, with 14 bases in between. The CDR3 consists of 14 residues. This CDR3 is CASSPTVSGQPQHF. For the CDR3, the DNA is TGTGCCAGCAGTCCAACAGTAAGCGGTCAGCCCCAGCATTTT.

The genes are TRBV7-9 and TRBJ2-7, with 7 bases fitting TRBD2. Trimming at V came to 5 bases and at J to 4 bases, leaving 20 bases not matched to a gene. Germline V CDR1 and CDR2: SEHNR, FQNEAQ (reference sequence). The CDR3 consists of 18 residues. The CDR3 DNA reads TGTGCCAGCAGCCCAAGCGGGAATGAACTTCAACCATCTTACGAGCAGTACTTC. This gives the protein CASSPSGNELQPSYEQYF.

Only a few counts were recorded for this clone. The J gene is TRBJ2-5, the V gene TRBV20-1; a possible D gene is TRBD1 (5 bases). Germline CDR1 is DFQATT and CDR2 is SNEGSKA (reference sequence). The CDR3 length is 11 residues. V was cut by 5 bases and J by 2 bases, with 6 bases left in between. In DNA form, the CDR3 reads TGCAGTGCTTCAGGGCAAGAGACCCAGTACTTC. Translating gives CSASGQETQYF.

V gene TRBV10-3 combines with J gene TRBJ2-1; weak D call: TRBD1 (7 bases). The V gene lost 4 bases and the J gene lost 3 bases, with 25 bases spanning the gap. The CDR3 spans 19 residues. Germline CDR1 ENHRY, CDR2 SYGVKD. CDR3 in amino acids: CAISGGDGSGGAYYNEQFF. The CDR3 region has the DNA TGTGCCATCAGTGGCGGGGACGGATCAGGGGGAGCGTACTACAATGAGCAGTTCTTC.

The chain combines TRBV7-6 with TRBJ1-4; D is possibly TRBD1 (5 bases). This CDR3 contains 15 residues. Trimming took off 5 bases at V and 5 bases at J, with 15 bases between the two ends. Germline-derived CDR1 and CDR2 are SGHVS and FNYEAQ. In nucleotides, the CDR3 is TGTGCCAGCAGCGCGACCCATGGGGGGAATGAAAAACTGTTTTTT. Protein: CASSATHGGNEKLFF.

This chain uses TRBV3-1 (or the pseudogene TRBV3-2) with TRBJ2-7; 11 bases align to TRBD1. Germline values: CDR1 LGHDT, CDR2 YNNKEL (reference sequence). The J segment lost 3 bases and the V segment lost 4 bases, leaving 5 bases of the junction unmatched. CDR3 length equals 15 residues. CDR3 sequence: CASSRSGTGGYEQYF. The CDR3 DNA follows: TGTGCCAGCAGCCGATCCGGGACAGGGGGCTACGAGCAGTACTTC.

The chain recombines TRBV27 with TRBJ2-7, with a weak D call TRBD1 (5 bases). With 7 bases removed from V and 0 bases from J, the gap between germline ends came to 10 bases. CDR3 length: 13 residues. Per the germline V gene, CDR1 is MNHEY and CDR2 is SMNVEV (reference sequence). The CDR3: CASTATGSYEQYF. The CDR3 nucleotides read TGTGCCAGCACCGCAACAGGCTCCTACGAGCAGTACTTC.

This clone was detected only once. The V call is TRBV11-2, the J call TRBJ2-5; TRBD1 matches 7 bases. CDR1 SGHAT and CDR2 FQNNGV come from the germline V gene. The CDR3 extends over 13 amino acids. Trimming at V came to 5 bases and at J to 4 bases, leaving 4 bases not matched to a gene. The CDR3 bases are TGTGCCAGCAGCCCCAACAGGGGAGAGACCCAGTACTTC. The encoded protein is CASSPNRGETQYF.

This chain joins TRBV7-9 and TRBJ2-5; 9 nucleotides align to TRBD2. Germline values: CDR1 SEHNR, CDR2 FQNEAQ (reference sequence). The junction had 11 bases not matched to a gene; V was cut back by 5 bases and J by 4 bases. This CDR3 contains 16 residues. The CDR3 DNA reads as TGTGCCAGCAGCCCCCCGCGGGGGGGCGGGAGAGAGACCCAGTACTTC. Its protein is CASSPPRGGGRETQYF.

The chain links TRBV2 to TRBJ1-2, with TRBD1 matching 9 bases. This CDR3 has 12 residues. Germline V gene lookup returns CDR1 SNHLY and CDR2 FYNNEI. Unmatched junction bases numbered 4, after V lost 6 bases and J lost 8 bases. The CDR3 DNA reads as TGTGCCAGCAGCCAGGGACAGGGCGGCTACACCTTC. It is translated as CASSQGQGGYTF.

V is TRBV29-1 and J is TRBJ2-5, with 14 bases that match TRBD2. The CDR3 runs to 17 residues. After removal of 3 bases from V and 5 bases from J, the junction contained 11 bases not matched to a gene. The germline V gene encodes CDR1 SQVTM and CDR2 ANQGSEA. The CDR3, as DNA: TGCAGCGTTGAGCTATATCTGGGACTAGCGGGAGAGGAGACCCAGTACTTC. Protein product: CSVELYLGLAGEETQYF.

A few counts support this clone. This rearrangement joins TRBV7-9 to TRBJ1-1; D perhaps matches TRBD1 (5 bases). The CDR3 covers 14 residues. V dropped 3 bases and J dropped 5 bases, with 13 bases sitting between them. Per the germline V gene, CDR1 is SEHNR and CDR2 is FQNEAQ (reference sequence). The CDR3 region is CASSFDRKGTEAFF. CDR3 nucleotides: TGTGCCAGCAGCTTCGACAGAAAAGGGACTGAAGCTTTCTTT.

The CDR3 here is CASSQEVASQDTQYF. CDR3 coding DNA: TGTGCCAGCAGCCAAGAGGTGGCCTCGCAAGATACGCAGTATTTT. The chain recombines TRBV3-1 (or the pseudogene TRBV3-2) with TRBJ2-3, with unresolved D. Trimming left V 0 bases short and J 5 bases short, with 12 bases between. The germline V gene has CDR1 LGHDT and CDR2 YNNKEL (reference sequence). The CDR3 has 15 amino acids.

The chain has TRBV6-5 and TRBJ1-6; D call uncertain. V lost 6 bases and J lost 6, with 12 bases in between. The CDR3 loop spans 14 amino acids. The germline gives CDR1 MNHEY, CDR2 SVGAGI. This chain's CDR3 is CASSQLGGNSPLHF. The CDR3 nucleotides are TGTGCCAGCAGCCAACTCGGTGGTAATTCACCCCTCCACTTT.

V usage is TRBV9 and J usage is TRBJ2-1; possibly TRBD1 for D (6 bases). CDR1 and CDR2 from the germline V gene are SGDLS and YYNGEE. The CDR3 consists of 15 residues. V was pared by 3 bases and J by 0 bases, with 10 bases between. CDR3 sequence reads: CASSAQGHSYNEQFF. Written as DNA, the CDR3 is TGTGCCAGCAGCGCCCAGGGGCACTCCTACAATGAGCAGTTCTTC.

This clone was observed once. The chain is built from TRBV15 and TRBJ2-3; 15 bases match TRBD2. This CDR3 comprises 16 residues. Germline lookup yields CDR1 LNHNV and CDR2 YYDKDF (reference sequence). The V segment lost 5 bases and the J segment 5 bases; nucleotides outside the gene matches: 5. DNA for the CDR3: TGTGCCACCAGCTCCCGGACTAGCGGGAGGGTAGATACGCAGTATTTT. Amino acids: CATSSRTSGRVDTQYF.

As DNA, the CDR3 is TGTGCCAGCAGCCTCCTAGGATCCCTAAGCTCCTACAATGAGCAGTTCTTC. Its translation is CASSLLGSLSSYNEQFF. This sequence joins TRBV21-1 and TRBJ2-1; the DNA was not compared with TRBD2, the D call given in the table. TRBV21-1 is recorded as a pseudogene. CDR3 length: 17 amino acids.

This clone occurred a few times. The chain couples TRBV18 to TRBJ2-7; TRBD1 matches 12 bases. V gave up 5 bases and J gave up 4 bases; unmatched junction bases: 3. Germline CDR1 reads KGHSH; CDR2 reads LQKENI. The CDR3 is 14 residues long. CDR3 DNA: TGTGCCAGCTCAAGGGACAGGGGGCTGTACGAGCAGTACTTC. Residues: CASSRDRGLYEQYF. The whole variable domain, filled in from reference TRBV18 and TRBJ2-7, reads NAGVMQNPRHLVRRRGQEARLRCSPMKGHSHVYWYRQLPEEGLKFMVYLQKENIIDESGMPKERFSAEFPKEGPSILRIQQVVRGDSAAYFCASSRDRGLYEQYFGPGTRLTVT.